This record looks at one T cell receptor beta chain sequence and its context. Its cognate antigen is unknown. This entry comes from a study of regulatory T cells in long-lasting Graves disease. Study details: Newly diagnosed Graves' patients had taken antithyroid drugs under 3 months. Study-wide results and caveats: There were preferences for TRBV28, TRBJ1-2 and TRBJ2-5 in persistent disease. More public clonotypes were shared by persistent patients (2,741) than by new patients (roughly 930). Blood alone, not thyroid tissue, was studied.

Time point: newly diagnosed GD, antithyroid drugs for less than 3 months. From RNA extracted from PBMCs, the TCR library was made. CDR3 size: 14 residues. Trimming removed 2 bases from V and 6 bases from J, with 11 bases in between. Germline CDR1 reads MNHEY; CDR2 reads SVGEGT. TCR beta libraries were built with iRepertoire HTBI primers and Arm-PCR of CDR3 regions. TCRdb re-derived calls from the multiplex PCR reads in MiXCR, one entry per CDR3 protein. Of over 300,000 distinct CDR3 sequences detected, around 15% appear once; the ten largest clones hold around a fifth. The rearrangement uses TRBV6-2 or TRBV6-3 and TRBJ2-1, with a possible D match to TRBD1 (5 bases). The origin of this receptor is a female donor with Graves disease. The source was peripheral blood mononuclear cells (PBMCs), collected at new diagnosis, from a patient treated with antithyroid drugs. The CDR3 loop reads CASSYPDRSNEQFF. The CDR3 DNA follows: TGTGCCAGCAGTTACCCAGACAGATCCAATGAGCAGTTCTTC.